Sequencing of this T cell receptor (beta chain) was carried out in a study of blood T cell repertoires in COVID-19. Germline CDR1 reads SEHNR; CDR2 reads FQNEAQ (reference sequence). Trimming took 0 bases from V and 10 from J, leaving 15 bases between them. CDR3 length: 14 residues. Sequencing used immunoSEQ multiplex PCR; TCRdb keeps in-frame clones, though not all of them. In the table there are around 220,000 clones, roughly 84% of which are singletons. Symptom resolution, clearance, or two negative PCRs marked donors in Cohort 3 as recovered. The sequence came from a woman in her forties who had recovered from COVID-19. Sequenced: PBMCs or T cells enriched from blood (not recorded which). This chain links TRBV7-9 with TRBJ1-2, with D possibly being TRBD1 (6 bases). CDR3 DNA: TGTGCCAGCAGCTTAGCTGGGGGCAACCAAGCCTACACCTTC. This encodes CASSLAGGNQAYTF.